This T cell receptor (beta chain) was obtained from a study of blood T cell repertoires in COVID-19. Authors' methods: Amplification of reference gene primers provided the estimated nucleated cell counts. Using immunoSEQ multiplex PCR, the repertoire was profiled, and TCRdb retains in-frame clones only, with some absent. The V and J calls and clone size come from that table; D and trimming were worked out from the DNA. This table holds about 330,000 clones, over 80% found once. This clone was counted a single time. The CDR3 covers 13 residues. CDR1 SGHNT and CDR2 YENEEA come from the germline V gene. The V gene lost 4 bases and the J gene lost 7 bases, with 13 bases spanning the gap.

This rearrangement joins TRBV11-3 to TRBJ2-5; possibly TRBD1 for D (5 bases). The sequence was obtained from a man aged 25-45 years with COVID-19, enrolled during active disease. The sample taken for sequencing was peripheral blood. Here the CDR3 reads CASSSNTQGTQYF. CDR3 sequence (DNA): TGTGCCAGCAGCTCAAATACTCAGGGGACCCAGTACTTC.